Described below is a single T cell receptor beta chain sequence and its context. Libraries were prepared by immunoSEQ multiplex PCR; TCRdb keeps only in-frame clonotypes and omits some of them. The table has a few hundred thousand clones, around 89% seen once. The data are from a study of blood T cell repertoires in COVID-19. About the research overall: Sites across the United States, Italy and Spain contributed samples from acute and convalescent COVID-19. From T cells, B-cell-depleted T cells, or PBMCs came the material, which was cDNA or gDNA.

Trimming took off 2 bases at V and 3 bases at J, with 8 bases between the two ends. Germline-derived CDR1 and CDR2 are MNHNS and SASEGT. The CDR3 consists of 14 residues. The sample comprised peripheral blood. This TCR was sampled from a woman between 40 and 55 years old with acute or convalescent COVID-19. This chain links TRBV6-1 with TRBJ1-5; perhaps TRBD1 as D (5 bases). CDR3 loop: CASSERGPNQPQHF. The DNA for the CDR3 is TGTGCCAGCAGTGAAAGGGGCCCCAATCAGCCCCAGCATTTT.